Listed here are 28 T cell receptor beta chains from one sample, sequenced in a study of cytomegalovirus exposure and HLA in healthy donors. With 60 Vbeta and 13 Jbeta primers, the PCR was carried out. Generated by immunoSEQ multiplex PCR, the TCRdb table keeps only in-frame clones and is missing some. The repertoire holds 75,000 to 80,000 clones, with roughly two thirds as singletons. Material for sequencing was PBMCs. These TCRs come from a man in his sixties in good health and CMV-seropositive.

The chain uses TRBV18 and TRBJ1-6; TRBD1 aligns across 11 bases. The CDR3 length is 14 residues. Germline V gene lookup returns CDR1 KGHSH and CDR2 LQKENI. V shed 6 bases and J 9 bases; nucleotides not matched to a gene: 4. The CDR3 reads CASSPDRGRSPLHF. The CDR3, as DNA: TGTGCCAGCTCGCCGGACAGGGGGCGTTCACCCCTCCACTTT.

The chain joins TRBV10-3 to TRBJ2-2; D unclear. This CDR3 region has 12 residues. With 5 bases removed from V and 3 bases from J, the gap between germline ends came to 4 bases. The germline V gene has CDR1 ENHRY and CDR2 SYGVKD. The CDR3 protein is CAISLDTGELFF. In DNA, the CDR3 is TGTGCCATCAGTCTTGACACCGGGGAGCTGTTTTTT.

This clone was detected only once. The gene calls are TRBV4-1 and TRBJ1-5; no firm D call. This CDR3 is 17 amino acids long. Germline CDR1 MGHRA, CDR2 YSYEKL. V shed 1 base and J shed 2 bases, with 15 bases lying between them. Written as DNA, the CDR3 is TGCGCCAGCAGCCAAGTATCGGCGAGCCTAGGCAATCAGCCCCAGCATTTT. The encoded protein is CASSQVSASLGNQPQHF.

This clone has a handful of counts. V and J are TRBV6-1 and TRBJ2-7; TRBD2 might be the D (6 bases). The CDR3 extends over 14 amino acids. Trimming stripped 8 bases from V and 2 bases from J, with 16 bases between. The germline gives CDR1 MNHNS, CDR2 SASEGT. As DNA, the CDR3 is TGTGCCAGCTGGGAGGCTAGCGTGGCCTACGAGCAGTACTTC. Translating it yields CASWEASVAYEQYF.

This clone has just a few counts. The chain joins TRBV5-5 to TRBJ1-1; D possibly corresponds to TRBD1 (5 bases). The V gene lost 4 bases and the J gene lost 1 base, with 11 bases spanning the gap. This CDR3 has 14 amino acids. CDR1 and CDR2 (germline): SGHKS, YYEKEE (reference sequence). As DNA, the CDR3 is TGTGCCAGCAGCCCGTACAGGAGGAACACTGAAGCTTTCTTT. It encodes CASSPYRRNTEAFF.

The chain joins TRBV9 to TRBJ1-2; no firm D call. The CDR3 totals 12 residues. Germline V CDR1 and CDR2: SGDLS, YYNGEE. Trimming took 8 bases from V and 4 from J, leaving 12 bases between them. CDR3 nucleotide sequence: TGTGCCAGTGGCGGCCTATCCTATGGCTACACCTTC. Translating gives CASGGLSYGYTF.

This sequence joins TRBV29-1 and TRBJ2-7; 8 bases line up with TRBD2. V was clipped by 0 bases and J by 4 bases; unmatched bases: 8. This CDR3 is 15 amino acids long. The germline CDR1 and CDR2 sequences are SQVTM and ANQGSEA. DNA of the CDR3: TGCAGCGTTGAAGACGTTAGCGGGGAGCAATACGAGCAGTACTTC. Protein: CSVEDVSGEQYEQYF.

This clone occurred a few times. The V call is TRBV7-2, the J call TRBJ1-1; D is uncertain. The CDR3 covers 13 residues. Germline loops: CDR1 SGHTA, CDR2 FQGNSA. Trimming pared 1 base from V and 1 base from J, leaving 4 bases between. The chain's CDR3 is CASSLGQNTEAFF. The CDR3 coding sequence is TGTGCCAGCAGCTTAGGACAGAACACTGAAGCTTTCTTT.

The J gene is TRBJ2-3, the V gene TRBV6-5, with 8 nucleotides matching TRBD2. V dropped 6 bases and J dropped 4; count of bases not matched to a gene: 6. The CDR3 has 14 residues. In germline, CDR1 is MNHEY, CDR2 SVGAGI. In DNA form, the CDR3 reads TGTGCCAGCAGATCCGGGACTAGAGCAGATACGCAGTATTTT. It is translated as CASRSGTRADTQYF.

This chain uses TRBV6-1 with TRBJ2-1, with 7 bases aligning to TRBD1. The length of the CDR3 is 15 residues. CDR1 and CDR2 (germline): MNHNS, SASEGT. V shed 4 bases and J 7 bases; nucleotides not matched to a gene: 10. In DNA, the CDR3 is TGTGCCAGCAGTGTAGGTGGAACAGGGGTAAATGAGCAGTTCTTC. It yields the protein CASSVGGTGVNEQFF.

In regard to this clone: This sample also contains other DNA sequences that code for the same CDR3. The V and J genes are TRBV7-3 and TRBJ1-4, with a weak D call TRBD1 (5 bases). This CDR3 has 16 amino acids. Germline CDR1 reads SGHTA; CDR2 reads FQGTGA. The V end was cut by 9 bases, the J end by 2 bases, with 19 bases between. In DNA, the CDR3 is TGTGCCAGTAGCCCGAACTGGGGGGATACTAATGAAAAACTGTTTTTT. Residues: CASSPNWGDTNEKLFF.

This CDR3 reads CASRIQGAANEKLFF. For the CDR3, the DNA is TGTGCCAGCAGGATACAGGGGGCAGCTAATGAAAAACTGTTTTTT. This chain uses TRBV27 with TRBJ1-4; 9 bases line up with TRBD1. Germline CDR1 is MNHEY and CDR2 is SMNVEV (reference sequence). CDR3 length equals 15 residues. J gave up 3 bases and V 6 bases, and 5 bases lay outside the gene matches.

The rearrangement links TRBV25-1 to TRBJ2-7, with TRBD2 identical over 10 bases. The CDR3 totals 15 residues. Germline loops: CDR1 MGHDK, CDR2 SYGVNS. The trim removed 3 bases at V and 4 bases at J, leaving 6 bases unmatched. The CDR3 sequence: CASSDPLAGRYEQYF. For the CDR3, the DNA is TGTGCCAGCAGTGACCCACTAGCGGGACGGTACGAGCAGTACTTC.

Only a few counts were recorded for this clone. This chain uses TRBV5-1 with TRBJ2-7; 8 positions agree with TRBD1. The trim removed 6 bases at V and 5 bases at J, leaving 10 bases unmatched. Germline V lookup: CDR1 SGHRS, CDR2 YFSETQ. The CDR3 extends over 14 amino acids. CDR3 DNA: TGCGCCAGCACCAAGACAGGGGCGAATAACGAGCAGTACTTC. Translation gives CASTKTGANNEQYF.

V and J are TRBV19 and TRBJ2-7; TRBD1 matches at 9 bases. This CDR3 has 14 amino acids. Germline CDR1 reads LNHDA; CDR2 reads SQIVND (reference sequence). This CDR3 reads CASRPGTGYGEQYF. The CDR3 region has the DNA TGTGCATCGCGCCCAGGGACAGGGTACGGCGAGCAGTACTTC.

This clone was recorded a few times. The V and J genes are TRBV27 and TRBJ1-1; 7 positions agree with TRBD1. V was pared by 5 bases and J by 7 bases, with 13 bases of the junction left unmatched. This CDR3 region has 15 residues. Germline assignment: CDR1 MNHEY and CDR2 SMNVEV (reference sequence). In nucleotides, the CDR3 is TGTGCCAGCAGTCCGGGACAGAGGGACCGAAATGAAGCTTTCTTT. Translation gives CASSPGQRDRNEAFF.

This clone was seen only a few times. Other DNA sequences in the sample encode the same CDR3. This chain uses TRBV30 with TRBJ1-5; possibly TRBD1 for D (5 bases). The CDR3 is made up of 14 amino acids. V lost 1 base, J lost 3 bases, and 10 bases lay in between. The V gene's germline CDR1 is GTSNPN and CDR2 SVGIG (reference sequence). CDR3 nucleotides: TGTGCCTGGAGTGGGGGACTTTCCAATCAGCCCCAGCATTTT. Translated, it gives CAWSGGLSNQPQHF.

V and J are TRBV7-9 and TRBJ2-1, with 12 bases aligning to TRBD2. The germline gives CDR1 SEHNR, CDR2 FQNEAQ (reference sequence). This CDR3 contains 18 residues. The trim removed 5 bases at V and 0 bases at J, leaving 8 bases unmatched. DNA of the CDR3: TGTGCCAGCAGCGGACGACGACTAGCGGGGGTCTCCTACAATGAGCAGTTCTTC. Translating gives CASSGRRLAGVSYNEQFF. Using reference TRBV7-9 and TRBJ2-1 for the parts outside the CDR3, the full variable domain is DTGVSQNPRHKITKRGQNVTFRCDPISEHNRLYWYRQTLGQGPEFLTYFQNEAQLEKSRLLSDRFSAERPKGSFSTLEIQRTEQGDSAMYLCASSGRRLAGVSYNEQFFGPGTRLTVL.

This chain uses TRBV18 with TRBJ2-2; 7 nucleotides align to TRBD1. After removal of 0 bases from V and 0 bases from J, the junction contained 4 bases not matched to a gene. The CDR3 is 17 residues long. Germline V gene lookup returns CDR1 KGHSH and CDR2 LQKENI. This chain's CDR3 is CASSPPDRTPNTGELFF. The CDR3 coding sequence is TGTGCCAGCTCACCACCGGACAGGACACCGAACACCGGGGAGCTGTTTTTT. The full variable domain, with the rest looked up from reference TRBV18 and TRBJ2-2, is NAGVMQNPRHLVRRRGQEARLRCSPMKGHSHVYWYRQLPEEGLKFMVYLQKENIIDESGMPKERFSAEFPKEGPSILRIQQVVRGDSAAYFCASSPPDRTPNTGELFFGEGSRLTVL.

V is TRBV10-2 and J is TRBJ1-6, with 9 bases identical to TRBD1. This CDR3 is 16 amino acids long. Looked up from germline, CDR1 is WSHSY and CDR2 is SAAADI. V lost 0 bases to trimming and J lost 6 bases; unmatched junction nucleotides: 3. In DNA, the CDR3 is TGCGCCAGCAGTGAGTCGGACAGGGGAAGTAATTCACCCCTCCACTTT. It codes for CASSESDRGSNSPLHF.

V is TRBV10-2 and J is TRBJ1-4; 7 bases fit TRBD1. J was trimmed by 3 bases and V by 2 bases; bases with no gene match: 6. The V gene's germline CDR1 is WSHSY and CDR2 SAAADI. The CDR3 sequence is 16 residues long. CDR3 DNA sequence: TGCGCCAGCAGTGAGACAGGGGTGGGACCTAATGAAAAACTGTTTTTT. Its translation is CASSETGVGPNEKLFF.

The chain combines TRBV7-9 with TRBJ2-7; D not certain. This CDR3 contains 15 residues. Germline V gene lookup returns CDR1 SEHNR and CDR2 FQNEAQ (reference sequence). Trimming took 2 bases from V and 3 from J, leaving 14 bases between them. CDR3 sequence: CASSLPDSPDYEQYF. CDR3 nucleotide sequence: TGTGCCAGCAGCTTACCAGACTCCCCGGACTACGAGCAGTACTTC.

V usage is TRBV10-2 and J usage is TRBJ2-7; TRBD2 matches at 10 bases. This CDR3 has 15 amino acids. Germline CDR1 WSHSY, CDR2 SAAADI. V shed 3 bases, J shed 6 bases, and the junction held 8 bases outside the gene matches. The CDR3 protein is CASSDRASGRAEQYF. The CDR3 DNA is TGCGCCAGCAGTGACCGGGCTAGCGGGAGAGCCGAGCAGTACTTC.

This sequence joins TRBV7-3 and TRBJ2-7; TRBD1 aligns across 7 bases. CDR3 length: 13 residues. J was trimmed by 5 bases and V by 2 bases; bases with no gene match: 3. The germline V gene has CDR1 SGHTA and CDR2 FQGTGA. CDR3 residues: CASSLGTEHEQYF. CDR3 sequence (DNA): TGTGCCAGCAGCTTAGGGACAGAACACGAGCAGTACTTC.

This clone was seen more than once but under ten times. The gene calls are TRBV7-9 and TRBJ2-3, with TRBD2 matching 14 bases. The CDR3 has 16 residues. V was clipped by 4 bases and J by 6 bases; unmatched bases: 6. From germline, CDR1 is SEHNR and CDR2 FQNEAQ (reference sequence). The CDR3 DNA is TGTGCCAGCAGCTCGGGGACTAGCGGGAGCCATGATACGCAGTATTTT. Amino acid sequence: CASSSGTSGSHDTQYF.

DNA for the CDR3: TGTGCCATCAGTGAGAAGGGGGACCGGGAGCAGTTCTTC. Residues: CAISEKGDREQFF. The gene calls are TRBV10-3 and TRBJ2-1; TRBD1 might be the D (6 bases). The CDR3 is made up of 13 amino acids. From germline, CDR1 is ENHRY and CDR2 SYGVKD. The V end was cut by 2 bases, the J end by 10 bases, with 12 bases between.

This chain connects TRBV6-5 to TRBJ1-1, with TRBD1 as a possible D gene (6 bases). The germline CDR1 and CDR2 sequences are MNHEY and SVGAGI. Trimming pared 7 bases from V and 4 bases from J, leaving 19 bases between. CDR3 length equals 15 residues. The CDR3 reads CASNRDMIRSTEAFF. The CDR3 DNA reads as TGTGCCAGCAACCGGGACATGATCCGTAGCACTGAAGCTTTCTTT.

The chain links TRBV29-1 to TRBJ2-1, with D uncertain. CDR3 length: 13 residues. The germline V gene has CDR1 SQVTM and CDR2 ANQGSEA. V was clipped by 4 bases and J by 2 bases, with 9 bases between them. The CDR3 DNA follows: TGCAGCGTTGCAAAAAACACCTACAATGAGCAGTTCTTC. The encoded protein is CSVAKNTYNEQFF.